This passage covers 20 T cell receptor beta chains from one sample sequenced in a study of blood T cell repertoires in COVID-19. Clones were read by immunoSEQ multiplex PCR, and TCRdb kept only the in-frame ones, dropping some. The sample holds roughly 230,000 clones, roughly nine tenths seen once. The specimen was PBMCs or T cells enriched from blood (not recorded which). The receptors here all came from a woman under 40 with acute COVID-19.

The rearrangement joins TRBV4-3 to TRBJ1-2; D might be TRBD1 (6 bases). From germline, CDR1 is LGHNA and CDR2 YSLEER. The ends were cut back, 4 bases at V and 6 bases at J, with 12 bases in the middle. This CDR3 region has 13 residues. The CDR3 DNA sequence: TGCGCCAGCAGCCCGGTAGAGGGGGATGGCTACACCTTC. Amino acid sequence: CASSPVEGDGYTF.

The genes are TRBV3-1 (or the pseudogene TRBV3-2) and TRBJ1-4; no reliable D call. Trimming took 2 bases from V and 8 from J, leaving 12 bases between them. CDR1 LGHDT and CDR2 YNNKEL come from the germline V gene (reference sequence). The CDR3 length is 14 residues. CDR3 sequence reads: CASSQRGLVEKLFF. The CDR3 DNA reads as TGTGCCAGCAGCCAACGAGGGTTAGTCGAAAAACTGTTTTTT.

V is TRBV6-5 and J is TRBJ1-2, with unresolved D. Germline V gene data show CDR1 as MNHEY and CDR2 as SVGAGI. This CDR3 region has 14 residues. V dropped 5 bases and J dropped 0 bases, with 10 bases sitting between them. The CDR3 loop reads CASSPFSANYGYTF. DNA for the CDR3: TGTGCCAGCAGTCCTTTTTCCGCTAACTATGGCTACACCTTC.

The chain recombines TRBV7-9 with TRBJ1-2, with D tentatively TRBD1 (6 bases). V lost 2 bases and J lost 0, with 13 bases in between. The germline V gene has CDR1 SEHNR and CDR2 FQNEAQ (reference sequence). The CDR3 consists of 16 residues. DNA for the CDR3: TGTGCCAGCAGCTTACCTACAGGGATTTCTAACTATGGCTACACCTTC. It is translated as CASSLPTGISNYGYTF.

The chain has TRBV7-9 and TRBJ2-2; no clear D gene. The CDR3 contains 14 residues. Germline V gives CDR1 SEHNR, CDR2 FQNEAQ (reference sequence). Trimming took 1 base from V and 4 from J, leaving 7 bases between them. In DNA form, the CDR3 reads TGTGCCAGCAGCTTAGACCTTAGCACCGGGGAGCTGTTTTTT. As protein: CASSLDLSTGELFF.

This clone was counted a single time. The CDR3 sequence: CASSPKGKLPDRGKREKLFF. In DNA, the CDR3 is TGTGCCAGCTCACCAAAGGGGAAACTTCCAGACAGGGGAAAACGTGAAAAACTGTTTTTT. The chain carries TRBV18 and TRBJ1-4; 8 nucleotides line up with TRBD1. The CDR3 runs 20 residues. From germline, CDR1 is KGHSH and CDR2 LQKENI. Trimming took 2 bases from V and 7 from J; bases not matched to a gene: 21.

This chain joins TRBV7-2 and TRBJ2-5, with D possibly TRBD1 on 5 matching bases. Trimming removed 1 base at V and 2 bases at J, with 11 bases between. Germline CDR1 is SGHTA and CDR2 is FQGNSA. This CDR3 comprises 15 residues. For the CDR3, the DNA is TGTGCCAGCAGCTTAGGGGCAGGGTGGCAAGAGACCCAGTACTTC. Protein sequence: CASSLGAGWQETQYF.

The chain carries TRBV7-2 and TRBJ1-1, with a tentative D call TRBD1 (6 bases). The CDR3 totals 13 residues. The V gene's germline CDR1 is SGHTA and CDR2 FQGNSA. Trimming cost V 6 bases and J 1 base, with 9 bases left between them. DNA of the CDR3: TGTGCCAGCAGGCCGACAGGGAACACTGAAGCTTTCTTT. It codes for CASRPTGNTEAFF.

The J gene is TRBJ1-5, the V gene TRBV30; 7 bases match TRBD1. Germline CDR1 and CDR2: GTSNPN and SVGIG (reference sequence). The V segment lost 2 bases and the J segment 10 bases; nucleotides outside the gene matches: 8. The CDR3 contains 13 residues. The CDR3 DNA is TGTGCCTGGAGTCGTACAGGGGCCCCTCCCCAGCATTTT. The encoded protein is CAWSRTGAPPQHF. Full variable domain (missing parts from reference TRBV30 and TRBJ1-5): SQTIHQWPATLVQPVGSPLSLECTVEGTSNPNLYWYRQAAGRGLQLLFYSVGIGQISSEVPQNLSASRPQDRQFILSSKKLLLSDSGFYLCAWSRTGAPPQHFGDGTRLSIL.

The CDR3 DNA reads as TGTGCCAGCAGCTTCGGGACAGGGTATAATGAAAAACTGTTTTTT. The encoded protein is CASSFGTGYNEKLFF. This chain links TRBV7-2 with TRBJ1-4; 9 positions agree with TRBD1. Germline V gene sequence: CDR1 SGHTA, CDR2 FQGNSA. The J segment lost 4 bases and the V segment lost 3 bases, leaving 3 bases of the junction unmatched. The CDR3 covers 15 residues.

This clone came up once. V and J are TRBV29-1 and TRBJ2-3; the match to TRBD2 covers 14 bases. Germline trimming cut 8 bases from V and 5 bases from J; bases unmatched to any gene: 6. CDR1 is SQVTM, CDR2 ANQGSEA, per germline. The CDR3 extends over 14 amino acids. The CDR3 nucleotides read TGCAGCACCGGGACTAGCGGGGGTTTAGATACGCAGTATTTT. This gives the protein CSTGTSGGLDTQYF.

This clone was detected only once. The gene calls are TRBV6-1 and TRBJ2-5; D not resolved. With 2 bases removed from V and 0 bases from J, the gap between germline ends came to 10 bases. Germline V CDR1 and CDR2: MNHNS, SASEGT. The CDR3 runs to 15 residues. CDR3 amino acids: CASSELLQYQETQYF. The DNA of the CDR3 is TGTGCCAGCAGTGAACTTTTGCAGTACCAAGAGACCCAGTACTTC.

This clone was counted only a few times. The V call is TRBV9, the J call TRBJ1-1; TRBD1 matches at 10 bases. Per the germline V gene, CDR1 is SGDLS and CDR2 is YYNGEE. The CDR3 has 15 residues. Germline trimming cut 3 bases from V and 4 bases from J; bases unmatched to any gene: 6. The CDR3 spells CASSAGQGVGTEAFF. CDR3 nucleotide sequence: TGTGCCAGCAGCGCCGGACAGGGGGTAGGCACTGAAGCTTTCTTT.

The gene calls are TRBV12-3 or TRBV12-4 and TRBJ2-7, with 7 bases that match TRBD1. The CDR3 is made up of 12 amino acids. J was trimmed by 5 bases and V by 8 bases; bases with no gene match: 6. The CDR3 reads CASLGQLDEQYF. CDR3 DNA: TGTGCCAGCCTGGGACAGCTCGACGAGCAGTACTTC.

The CDR3 region has the DNA TGTGCCAGCAGTTACGAGGGGCAGGGGTATGGCTACACCTTC. It is translated as CASSYEGQGYGYTF. This chain connects TRBV6-5 to TRBJ1-2, with D possibly TRBD1 on 6 matching bases. The CDR3 has 14 amino acids. CDR1 and CDR2 from the germline V gene are MNHEY and SVGAGI. Deletions cut 2 bases from V and 5 bases from J, with 12 bases between.

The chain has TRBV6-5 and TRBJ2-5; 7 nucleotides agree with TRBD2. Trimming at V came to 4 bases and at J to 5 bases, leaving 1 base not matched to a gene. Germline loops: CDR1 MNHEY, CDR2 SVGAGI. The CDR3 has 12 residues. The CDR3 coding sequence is TGTGCCAGCAGTTTGCGGGGGGAGACCCAGTACTTC. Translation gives CASSLRGETQYF.

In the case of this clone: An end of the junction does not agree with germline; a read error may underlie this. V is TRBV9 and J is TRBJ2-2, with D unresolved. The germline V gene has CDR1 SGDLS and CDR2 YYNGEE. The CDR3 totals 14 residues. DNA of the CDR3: TGTGCCAGCAGCTTACGACTGAACCCCGGGGAGCTGTTTTTT. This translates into CASSLRLNPGELFF.

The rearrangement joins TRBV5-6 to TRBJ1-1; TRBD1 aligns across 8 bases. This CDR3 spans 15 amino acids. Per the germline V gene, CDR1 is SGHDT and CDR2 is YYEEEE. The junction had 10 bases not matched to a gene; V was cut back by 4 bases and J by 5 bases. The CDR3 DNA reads TGTGCCAGCAGCCTGACAGGGGCCCGGCGGACTGAAGCTTTCTTT. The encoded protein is CASSLTGARRTEAFF.

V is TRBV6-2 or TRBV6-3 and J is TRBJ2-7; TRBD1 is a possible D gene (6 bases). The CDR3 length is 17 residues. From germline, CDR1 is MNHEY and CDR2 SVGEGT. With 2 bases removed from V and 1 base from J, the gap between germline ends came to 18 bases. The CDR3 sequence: CASSYRYRDIKSYEQYF. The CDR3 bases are TGTGCCAGCAGTTACCGCTACCGGGACATAAAGTCCTACGAGCAGTACTTC.

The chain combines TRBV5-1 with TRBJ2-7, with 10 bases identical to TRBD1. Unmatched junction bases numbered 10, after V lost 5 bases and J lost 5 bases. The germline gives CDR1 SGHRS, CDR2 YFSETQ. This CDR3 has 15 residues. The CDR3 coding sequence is TGCGCCAGCAGGGGGGGACAGGGGAATATGCACGAGCAGTACTTC. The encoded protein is CASRGGQGNMHEQYF.